A selection of T cell receptor beta chains follows, all from one sample in a study of blood T cell repertoires in COVID-19. Generated by immunoSEQ multiplex PCR, the TCRdb table keeps only in-frame clones and is missing some. The table shows roughly 120,000 clones, with about nine tenths occurring only once. The material sequenced was peripheral blood. The receptors were gathered from a man in his forties or fifties with active COVID-19. The CDR3 runs from the conserved cysteine through the conserved F or W. Fields, in order: CDR3 length, J gene, clone size, V gene, D gene, CDR3 protein, CDR3 DNA. A D gene is named only where the DNA matches it firmly. Size is stated for part of the rows, as once, few or many counts, or as a class when the clone is expanded.

15,TRBJ1-2,.,TRBV6-5,.,CASSYSGGANYGYTF,TGTGCCAGCAGTTACTCGGGGGGGGCTAACTATGGCTACACCTTC
14,TRBJ2-2,.,TRBV6-2/TRBV6-3,.,CASSYLAPGGELFF,TGTGCCAGCAGTTACCTAGCGCCAGGCGGGGAGCTGTTTTTT
17,TRBJ1-3,.,TRBV7-8,.,CASSLGLGTSSGNTIYF,TGTGCCAGCAGCTTAGGGCTGGGGACTAGCTCTGGAAACACCATATATTTT
15,TRBJ1-5,.,TRBV19,TRBD1,CASSPPDRAGQPQHF,TGTGCCAGTAGTCCTCCGGACAGGGCGGGTCAGCCCCAGCATTTT
13,TRBJ1-5,.,TRBV24-1,.,CATSAGYNQPQHF,TGTGCCACCAGTGCAGGATACAATCAGCCCCAGCATTTT
16,TRBJ1-2,.,TRBV5-1,.,CASSLRGALPNYGYTF,TGCGCCAGCAGCTTGCGTGGGGCCCTCCCTAACTATGGCTACACCTTC
14,TRBJ2-1,.,TRBV6-5,TRBD2,CASTPSGRFNEQFF,TGTGCCAGCACCCCTAGCGGGAGGTTCAATGAGCAGTTCTTC
14,TRBJ1-1,.,TRBV18,.,CASSHTGLGTEAFF,TGTGCCAGCTCACATACAGGGTTGGGCACTGAAGCTTTCTTT
15,TRBJ1-5,.,TRBV6-5,TRBD1,CASSYTTGTDQPQHF,TGTGCCAGCAGTTACACGACAGGGACGGATCAGCCCCAGCATTTT
13,TRBJ1-2,.,TRBV28,.,CATLDGTNYGYTF,TGTGCCACCCTGGACGGGACTAACTATGGCTACACCTTC
19,TRBJ2-5,.,TRBV11-2,TRBD2,CASSPWTSGGPKVAGTQYF,TGTGCCAGCAGCCCTTGGACTAGCGGGGGGCCAAAAGTGGCGGGGACCCAGTACTTC
19,TRBJ2-1,.,TRBV27,TRBD1,CASSSARQGVRRGTNEQFF,TGTGCCAGCAGTTCCGCAAGACAGGGAGTAAGGCGAGGAACCAATGAGCAGTTCTTC
11,TRBJ1-5,.,TRBV6-5,.,CASSLSQPQHF,TGTGCCAGCAGTCTAAGTCAGCCCCAGCATTTT
16,TRBJ1-1,.,TRBV19,TRBD1,CASRRRDRGRHTEAFF,TGTGCCAGTAGGCGCCGGGACAGGGGGCGTCATACTGAAGCTTTCTTT
14,TRBJ2-3,.,TRBV7-9,.,CASSLAQGTDTQYF,TGTGCCAGCAGCTTAGCCCAGGGGACAGATACGCAGTATTTT
14,TRBJ1-3,.,TRBV5-1,.,CASSLERGGNTIYF,TGCGCCAGCAGCTTGGAAAGGGGCGGAAACACCATATATTTT
14,TRBJ1-2,.,TRBV6-5,TRBD1,CASSSLDRPYGYTF,TGTGCCAGCAGCTCTTTGGACAGGCCCTATGGCTACACCTTC
14,TRBJ1-1,few,TRBV18,TRBD1,CASSLGQKNTEAFF,TGTGCCAGCTCACTGGGACAGAAGAACACTGAAGCTTTCTTT
14,TRBJ1-1,.,TRBV5-1,.,CASSPNEGWIQAFF,TGCGCCAGCAGCCCCAACGAGGGCTGGATCCAAGCTTTCTTT
15,TRBJ2-2,.,TRBV7-2,TRBD2,CASSTLLASGGELFF,TGTGCCAGCAGCACCCTACTAGCGTCTGGGGGGGAGCTGTTTTTT
17,TRBJ1-1,.,TRBV7-9,TRBD1,CASSTTRGTAVNTEAFF,TGTGCCAGCAGCACCACCAGAGGGACAGCCGTTAACACTGAAGCTTTCTTT
15,TRBJ1-4,.,TRBV13,.,CASSRRRGQNEKLFF,TGTGCCAGCAGCCGCCGCAGGGGTCAGAACGAAAAACTGTTTTTT
15,TRBJ2-3,once,TRBV6-4,TRBD2,CASSDGAGVGDTQYF,TGTGCCAGCAGTGACGGTGCGGGAGTCGGAGATACGCAGTATTTT
13,TRBJ2-1,.,TRBV11-3,.,CASSPTTTGEQFF,TGTGCCAGCAGCCCAACGACCACAGGTGAGCAGTTCTTC
16,TRBJ1-3,few,TRBV4-2,.,CASSQNFGNSGNTIYF,TGTGCCAGCAGCCAGAATTTCGGGAACTCTGGAAACACCATATATTTT
14,TRBJ1-6,.,TRBV14,TRBD1,CASSQQGGASPLHF,TGTGCCAGCAGCCAGCAAGGGGGCGCCTCACCCCTCCACTTT
16,TRBJ2-5,.,TRBV5-4,TRBD2,CASSLMLAGAQETQYF,TGTGCCAGCAGCTTGATGTTAGCGGGGGCCCAAGAGACCCAGTACTTC
12,TRBJ1-3,.,TRBV5-5,.,CASSRTGGTIYF,TGTGCCAGCAGCCGCACGGGGGGCACCATATATTTT
13,TRBJ2-5,.,TRBV7-3,TRBD1,CASSLGQQETQYF,TGTGCCAGCAGCTTGGGACAGCAAGAGACCCAGTACTTC
15,TRBJ2-3,.,TRBV11-2,.,CASSPAGARTDTQYF,TGTGCCAGCAGCCCGGCAGGGGCCCGCACAGATACGCAGTATTTT
19,TRBJ2-3,.,TRBV7-2,TRBD2,CASSLKLAGLPPGADTQYF,TGTGCCAGCAGCTTAAAACTAGCGGGATTACCCCCGGGGGCAGATACGCAGTATTTT
15,TRBJ1-6,.,TRBV18,.,CASSPPAGYNSPLHF,TGTGCCAGCTCACCACCGGCAGGCTATAATTCACCCCTCCACTTT
19,TRBJ1-1,.,TRBV28,TRBD1,CASSYRDRVRMHENTEAFF,TGTGCCAGCAGCTACCGGGACAGGGTTCGGATGCATGAGAACACTGAAGCTTTCTTT
13,TRBJ1-2,few,TRBV12-3/TRBV12-4,.,CASSTRVSYGYTF,TGTGCCAGCAGTACCCGGGTCTCCTATGGCTACACCTTC
14,TRBJ1-5,.,TRBV19,.,CASSIGGGSQPQHF,TGTGCCAGTAGTATTGGGGGGGGCTCTCAGCCCCAGCATTTT
16,TRBJ2-7,.,TRBV18,.,CASSPPGVAVLGEQYF,TGTGCCAGCTCACCTCCAGGGGTCGCTGTCTTAGGGGAGCAGTACTTC
13,TRBJ2-5,.,TRBV2,.,CASSEHREETQYF,TGTGCCAGCAGTGAACACAGAGAAGAGACCCAGTACTTC
18,TRBJ1-5,.,TRBV5-1,TRBD1,CASSLGEQGRFVNQPQHF,TGCGCCAGCAGCTTGGGGGAACAGGGGAGGTTTGTGAATCAGCCCCAGCATTTT
16,TRBJ1-6,few,TRBV30,TRBD1,CAWTPQGAYNNSPLHF,TGTGCCTGGACTCCACAGGGGGCATATAATAATTCACCCCTCCACTTT
14,TRBJ1-1,.,TRBV10-3,.,CAIGGTGRNTEAFF,TGTGCCATCGGTGGTACAGGGCGGAACACTGAAGCTTTCTTT
15,TRBJ2-2,.,TRBV6-5,.,CASSYVQGSTGELFF,TGTGCCAGCAGTTACGTTCAGGGGTCGACCGGGGAGCTGTTTTTT
15,TRBJ1-5,.,TRBV4-1,.,CASSQETGYNQPQHF,TGCGCCAGCAGCCAAGAGACAGGATACAATCAGCCCCAGCATTTT
18,TRBJ1-4,.,TRBV10-1,.,CASTSIQVRGAGDEKLFF,TGCGCCAGCACTTCCATTCAGGTGAGGGGGGCGGGAGATGAAAAACTGTTTTTT
13,TRBJ2-5,.,TRBV18,.,CASSPTLRETQYF,TGTGCCAGCTCACCTACCTTGAGGGAGACCCAGTACTTC
17,TRBJ2-3,.,TRBV3-1/TRBV3-2,TRBD2,CASSQRTSGRGADTQYF,TGTGCCAGCAGCCAGAGAACTAGCGGGAGAGGGGCAGATACGCAGTATTTT
14,TRBJ2-1,.,TRBV4-1,TRBD2,CASSQVLAANEQFF,TGCGCCAGCAGCCAAGTTCTAGCGGCGAATGAGCAGTTCTTC
16,TRBJ2-5,.,TRBV7-9,TRBD2,CASSLVGLAVKETQYF,TGTGCCAGCAGCTTAGTGGGACTAGCGGTGAAAGAGACCCAGTACTTC
14,TRBJ1-2,.,TRBV5-4,TRBD1,CASSQKDRAYGYTF,TGTGCCAGCAGCCAAAAGGACAGGGCCTATGGCTACACCTTC
15,TRBJ2-7,few,TRBV13,TRBD1,CASSLQGARSYEQYF,TGTGCCAGCAGCTTACAGGGGGCGAGGTCGTACGAGCAGTACTTC
14,TRBJ1-4,.,TRBV2,.,CASNLQGTNEKLFF,TGTGCCAGCAATTTACAGGGAACTAATGAAAAACTGTTTTTT
17,TRBJ1-3,.,TRBV11-3,TRBD1,CASSLDSVGGTGNTIYF,TGTGCCAGCAGCTTAGATTCGGTAGGGGGCACTGGAAACACCATATATTTT
13,TRBJ1-4,.,TRBV6-5,.,CASSLGENEKLFF,TGTGCCAGCAGTCTAGGGGAAAATGAAAAACTGTTTTTT
12,TRBJ2-5,.,TRBV3-1/TRBV3-2,.,CASSQEAETQYF,TGTGCCAGCAGCCAAGAAGCAGAGACCCAGTACTTC
13,TRBJ1-1,.,TRBV30,TRBD1,CAWSTGVRTEAFF,TGTGCCTGGAGTACAGGGGTTAGGACTGAAGCTTTCTTT
12,TRBJ2-7,.,TRBV12-3/TRBV12-4,.,CASSFFPSEQYF,TGTGCCAGCAGTTTTTTTCCATCCGAGCAGTACTTC